These T cell receptor beta chains were read from a single sample in a study of yellow fever vaccine responses in identical twins. Using its own MiXCR run on the RT-PCR reads, TCRdb lists one record per CDR3 protein. The table records around 16,000 distinct CDR3 sequences, around 80% of them present only once. Sequences were derived from T cells from blood (PBMCs), unsorted or a sorted subset (not recorded which), sampled before or after yellow fever vaccination (not recorded which). The receptors were sampled from a woman younger than 30 who received the yellow fever vaccine. CDR3s include the opening cysteine and the closing phenylalanine or tryptophan. Fields, in order: V gene, D gene, J gene, clone size, CDR3 DNA, CDR3 protein. The D gene is left open where the match is weak. Part of the rows lack a size; the others show once, few, many or a class for expanded clones.

TRBV10-3	NA	TRBJ1-1	NA	TGTGCCATCAGTGAGTCCCCAGGGAGGGGCACTGAAGCTTTCTTT	CAISESPGRGTEAFF
TRBV7-1	NA	TRBJ2-2	once	TGTGCCAGCAGCTCACAGGGAACCGGGGAGCTGTTTTTT	CASSSQGTGELFF
TRBV11-3	NA	TRBJ2-3	NA	TGTGCCAGCAGCCCCGGGGAGAGGGGTGTGCGGGAAGATACGCAGTATTTT	CASSPGERGVREDTQYF
TRBV19	TRBD1	TRBJ1-1	NA	TGTGCCAGTGGGACAGGGGATCACTCGTTAGCTTTCTTT	CASGTGDHSLAFF
TRBV18	TRBD2	TRBJ2-5	NA	TGTGCCAGCTCACGGGGACTAGCGGGTCTCGAGACCCAGTACTTC	CASSRGLAGLETQYF
TRBV6-2/TRBV6-3	NA	TRBJ1-2	NA	TGTGCCAGCAGTTACGCCTTACGGGGGGGCTACACCTTC	CASSYALRGGYTF
TRBV18	TRBD2	TRBJ2-5	NA	TGTGCCAGCTCAACACTAGCGGGGACCCAAGAGACCCAGTACTTC	CASSTLAGTQETQYF
TRBV19	TRBD1	TRBJ1-1	NA	TGTGCCAGTAACGGACAGGGGGCCACTGAAGCTTTCTTT	CASNGQGATEAFF
TRBV7-3	TRBD2	TRBJ2-1	NA	TGTGCCAGCAGCTTAAGCGGGAGCAATGAGCAGTTCTTC	CASSLSGSNEQFF
TRBV29-1	NA	TRBJ2-3	NA	TGCAGCGTACCCCTTTCGGGGCTCACAGATACGCAGTATTTT	CSVPLSGLTDTQYF
TRBV12-3/TRBV12-4	NA	TRBJ2-3	NA	TGTGCCAGCAGGAGCACCACAGATACGCAGTATTTT	CASRSTTDTQYF
TRBV5-1	NA	TRBJ2-5	few	TGCGCCAGCAGCTTCCAAGAGACCCAGTACTTC	CASSFQETQYF
TRBV4-3	TRBD2	TRBJ2-1	few	TGCGCCAGCAGCCAAGTCCCCAGCGGGGATTACAATGAGCAGTTCTTC	CASSQVPSGDYNEQFF
TRBV7-7	TRBD2	TRBJ2-1	NA	TGTGCTAGCAGCCCTGCCGGGACTAGCGGCTACAATGAGCAGTTCTTC	CASSPAGTSGYNEQFF
TRBV19	TRBD2	TRBJ2-1	NA	TGTGCCAGTAGAGAACTAGCGGGGAATGATGAGCAGTTCTTC	CASRELAGNDEQFF
TRBV7-9	TRBD2	TRBJ2-7	NA	TGTGCCAGCAAGCCATCCCAGCGGGACTACGAGCAGTACTTC	CASKPSQRDYEQYF
TRBV12-3/TRBV12-4	NA	TRBJ2-3	NA	TGTGCCAGCAGTTTAGCCCCACCTAGCGCCAACACAGATACGCAGTATTTT	CASSLAPPSANTDTQYF